The clone carrying this T cell receptor (beta chain) came up many times. These data come from a study of neurological immune-mediated disorders. By 5'RACE with 10-nucleotide random UMIs, the cDNA was made. TCRdb re-derived calls from the 5' RACE reads in MiXCR, one entry per CDR3 protein. The table records fewer than 45,000 distinct CDR3 sequences, roughly 10% of them present only once. The CDR3 covers 13 residues. CDR1 and CDR2 (germline): DFQATT, SNEGSKA (reference sequence). Sample time point: technical triplicate 1. The chain employs TRBV20-1 and TRBJ2-3; D not resolved. The sequenced material came from PBMCs. This clonotype originated in a man aged 55 to 70 with HTLV-1-associated myelopathy (HAM/TSP). DNA for the CDR3: TGCACCCCTCCCTGCCCCCGGAAGGATACGCAGTATTTT. As protein: CTPPCPRKDTQYF.